This T cell receptor beta chain was found in a study of identical twins. The germline CDR1 and CDR2 sequences are MDHEN and SYDVKM. CDR3 length equals 18 residues. V shed 7 bases and J 0 bases; nucleotides not matched to a gene: 18. Each CDR3 protein gets one entry after TCRdb re-called the 5' RACE reads with MiXCR. In the table there are 450,000 to 500,000 distinct CDR3 sequences, 14% of which are singletons. This clonotype has just a few counts. The same data also contributed to another study, on yellow fever vaccine responses in identical twins.

The TCR was taken from a woman aged 18-30 years in good health. The rearrangement joins TRBV28 to TRBJ2-7; 7 nucleotides agree with TRBD2. Sequenced sample: CD4+ T cells sorted from blood. CDR3 residues: CASMSPSSLREPSYEQYF. As DNA, the CDR3 is TGTGCCAGCATGAGCCCATCGTCCTTGCGGGAGCCCTCCTACGAGCAGTACTTC.